This T cell receptor (beta chain) was recovered during a study of shared clonotypes between healthy human individuals. Study results and limitations: Some naive CD4 clonotypes, roughly 5%, turned up in common across several donors.

CD45RA+ naive and CD45RA-negative memory subsets were separated from CD4+ cells. Germline CDR1 and CDR2: SGHTA and FQGNSA. V lost 1 base and J lost 1, with 19 bases in between. CDR3 length: 18 amino acids. Investigators spread the genomic DNA of each subset evenly over several immunoSEQ plates. TCRdb keeps only in-frame clones here, not all; method: immunoSEQ multiplex PCR. This sample carries 2 million to 2.5 million clones, approximately 94% of them seen once, and the ten largest clones take approximately 0.13%. As concerns this clone: What it recognizes is unknown.

The chain couples TRBV7-2 to TRBJ2-5, with D uncertain. Sequenced material: naive CD4+ T cells sorted from blood. Subset indicated: CD45RA+ positively selected. This clonotype originated in a man between 18 and 29 years old in good health. The CDR3 DNA sequence: TGTGCCAGCAGCTTAGGACCGAAAAAGGGAAGATCCCAAGAGACCCAGTACTTC. Translation gives CASSLGPKKGRSQETQYF.